The sequence of this T cell receptor beta chain was determined in a study of blood T cells in healthy people across ages. Sample-barcoded 5' priming and a J-beta primer mix drove a second PCR of about 7 to 11 cycles. Researchers report that a template-switch adaptor with 12 random nucleotides tagged each cDNA molecule. Via MiXCR, TCRdb re-called the 5' RACE reads, giving one row per CDR3 protein. The profile covers about 780,000 distinct CDR3 sequences, with about 42% appearing a single time and around 18% taken by the ten largest. Trimming took off 6 bases at V and 3 bases at J, with 19 bases between the two ends. The germline V gene has CDR1 SGHKS and CDR2 YYEKEE (reference sequence). CDR3 length: 15 residues. Overall study results and limits: Percentage of naive T cells showed a strong correlation with TCR beta diversity. Naive and antigen-experienced cells could not be conclusively compared, given unsorted PBMCs.

Of note for this clonotype: Its matching antigen is unknown.

The chain has TRBV5-5 and TRBJ2-7; possibly TRBD1 for D (5 bases). Material: blood. The TCR sequence derives from an elderly man in good health. The CDR3 DNA follows: TGTGCCAGCACCATTCCTGGGGCCGGTGACTACGAGCAGTACTTC. Translation: CASTIPGAGDYEQYF.